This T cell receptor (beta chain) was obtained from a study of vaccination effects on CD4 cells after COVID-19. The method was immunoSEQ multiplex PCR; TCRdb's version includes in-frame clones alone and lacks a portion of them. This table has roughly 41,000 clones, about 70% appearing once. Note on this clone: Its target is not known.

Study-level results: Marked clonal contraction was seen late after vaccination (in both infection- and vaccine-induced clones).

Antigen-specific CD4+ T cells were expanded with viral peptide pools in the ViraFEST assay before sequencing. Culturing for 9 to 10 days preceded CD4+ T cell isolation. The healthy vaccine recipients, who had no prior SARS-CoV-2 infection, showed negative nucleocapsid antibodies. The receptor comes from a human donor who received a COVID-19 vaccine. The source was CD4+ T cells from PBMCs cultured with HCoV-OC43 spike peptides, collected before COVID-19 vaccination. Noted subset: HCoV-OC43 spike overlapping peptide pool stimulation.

The CDR3 bases are TGCGCCAGCAGCCAAGATCGTGGTCGAGGAGAAACCTTC. It is translated as CASSQDRGRGETF. The rearrangement uses TRBV4-1 and TRBJ1-2, with D unclear. The CDR3 extends over 13 amino acids. V shed 0 bases and J shed 14 bases, with 16 bases lying between them. CDR1 MGHRA and CDR2 YSYEKL come from the germline V gene.